This T cell receptor (beta chain) is drawn from a study of T cells in localized non-small cell lung cancer. Whole-study findings and limits: In adjacent lung appeared a median approximately 61 of the top 100 tumor clones. An association was observed between higher blood T cell density and longer overall survival.

The V and J ends lost 4 bases and 1 base respectively, with 8 bases between them. The germline gives CDR1 SGDLS, CDR2 YYNGEE. This CDR3 comprises 13 residues. Lung adjacent to the tumor, free of atypia, was sampled at least 2 cm from its margin. Only in-frame clones appear in the TCRdb table, and some are missing; sequencing was by immunoSEQ multiplex PCR. The table has approximately 2,800 clones, roughly 30% seen once. Of note for this clone: Its target is unknown.

This TCR was recovered from a female donor aged 60 or older with stage I squamous cell lung carcinoma. V is TRBV9 and J is TRBJ1-1, with a weak D call TRBD1 (6 bases). The sequences come from normal lung tissue next to the tumor, collected before any cancer treatment. The CDR3 DNA follows: TGTGCCAGCAGCAGCAGGGGGAACACTGAAGCTTTCTTT. Translating gives CASSSRGNTEAFF.